A single sample is the source of the 9 T cell receptor beta chains below, sequenced in a study of OX40 agonist ivuxolimab in advanced cancers. The table came from immunoSEQ multiplex PCR; TCRdb's copy has only in-frame clones and leaves some out. The sample lists 60,000 to 70,000 clones, 86% occurring once. Source: CD4+ or CD8+ T cells sorted from blood, taken in a trial of the OX40 agonist ivuxolimab. Source of these receptors: an adult with an advanced solid tumor such as melanoma, head and neck, liver or kidney cancer.

There are a few counts of this clone. This chain connects TRBV6-5 to TRBJ2-7; 13 bases line up with TRBD2. Losses at the gene ends were 2 bases for V and 5 bases for J; bases not matched to a gene: 3. This CDR3 has 15 amino acids. Germline V gene sequence: CDR1 MNHEY, CDR2 SVGAGI. The CDR3 bases are TGTGCCAGCAGTTACGGGACTAGCGGGACCCACGAGCAGTACTTC. Translated: CASSYGTSGTHEQYF.

V usage is TRBV30 and J usage is TRBJ2-7; no clear D gene. This CDR3 comprises 13 residues. With 2 bases removed from V and 3 bases from J, the gap between germline ends came to 11 bases. Per germline, CDR1 GTSNPN and CDR2 SVGIG (reference sequence). CDR3 protein: CAWSKTVLYEQYF. The CDR3 DNA reads TGTGCCTGGAGTAAGACCGTGCTCTACGAGCAGTACTTC.

This chain uses TRBV13 with TRBJ2-4; 11 bases agree with TRBD2. V lost 5 bases and J lost 0; bases outside the gene matches: 12. The CDR3 spans 19 residues. Germline lookup yields CDR1 PRHDT and CDR2 FYEKMQ (reference sequence). CDR3 nucleotide sequence: TGTGCCAGCAGCCGACGACTAGCGGGATTGGGAGGAGCCAAAAACATTCAGTACTTC. This encodes CASSRRLAGLGGAKNIQYF. Full variable domain (missing parts from reference TRBV13 and TRBJ2-4): AAGVIQSPRHLIKEKRETATLKCYPIPRHDTVYWYQQGPGQDPQFLISFYEKMQSDKGSIPDRFSAQQFSDYHSELNMSSLELGDSALYFCASSRRLAGLGGAKNIQYFGAGTRLSVL.

This chain connects TRBV6-5 to TRBJ1-2, with 9 bases fitting TRBD1. This CDR3 has 15 amino acids. V shed 0 bases, J shed 6 bases, and the junction held 5 bases outside the gene matches. Per the germline V gene, CDR1 is MNHEY and CDR2 is SVGAGI. In nucleotides, the CDR3 is TGTGCCAGCAGTTACTCTAGGGACAGGGTCAATGGCTACACCTTC. Protein: CASSYSRDRVNGYTF.

Written as DNA, the CDR3 is TGTGCCAGCAGCCAGGGACTAGGGGGCTCCTACGAGCAGTACTTC. It translates to CASSQGLGGSYEQYF. The chain has TRBV7-9 and TRBJ2-7; 8 bases agree with TRBD2. V lost 5 bases and J lost 0; bases outside the gene matches: 6. The CDR3 is 15 amino acids. In germline, CDR1 is SEHNR, CDR2 FQNEAQ (reference sequence).

V gene TRBV5-1 combines with J gene TRBJ2-7, with 14 bases that match TRBD2. Germline V gives CDR1 SGHRS, CDR2 YFSETQ. The CDR3 sequence is 17 residues long. The V and J ends lost 4 bases and 4 bases, in that order; junction bases with no gene match: 10. The CDR3 region has the DNA TGCGCCAGCAGCCACGGGACTAGCGGGAGTTTTGGGTACGAGCAGTACTTC. Translating it yields CASSHGTSGSFGYEQYF.

The chain links TRBV10-2 to TRBJ1-1; 8 bases match TRBD1. Germline CDR1 and CDR2: WSHSY and SAAADI. CDR3 length: 14 residues. J was trimmed by 4 bases and V by 4 bases; bases with no gene match: 5. The CDR3 loop reads CASSVTGEGTEAFF. For the CDR3, the DNA is TGCGCCAGCAGTGTGACAGGGGAGGGCACTGAAGCTTTCTTT.

V usage is TRBV28 and J usage is TRBJ2-3; possibly TRBD2 for D (5 bases). V was clipped by 3 bases and J by 7 bases, with 17 bases between them. Looked up from germline, CDR1 is MDHEN and CDR2 is SYDVKM. This CDR3 has 15 residues. CDR3 protein: CASSFSRTGTNTQYF. The CDR3 nucleotides read TGTGCCAGCAGTTTCTCCCGGACTGGTACGAATACGCAGTATTTT.

This sequence joins TRBV6-1 and TRBJ1-2; no clear D. Trimming shortened V by 4 bases and J by 3 bases, and 6 bases separated the two germline ends. The CDR3 covers 12 residues. In germline, CDR1 is MNHNS, CDR2 SASEGT. The CDR3 loop is CASSVSDYGYTF. Here the CDR3 DNA reads TGTGCCAGCAGTGTTTCAGACTATGGCTACACCTTC.